The clone carrying this T cell receptor (beta chain) was seen once. This sample was included in a study of T cell responses to AZD1222 COVID-19 vaccine. Produced via immunoSEQ multiplex PCR; TCRdb's table is partial and in-frame only. The data show just under 150,000 clones, around 90% seen once. CDR3 length equals 14 residues. The germline CDR1 and CDR2 sequences are SQVTM and ANQGSEA. V was clipped by 4 bases and J by 4 bases; unmatched bases: 5. The source material was peripheral blood, sampled 28 days after the second dose of the MenACWY control vaccine. This chain connects TRBV29-1 to TRBJ1-2, with 11 positions matching TRBD1. The TCR originated in an adult who received the MenACWY meningococcal vaccine as a control. CDR3 nucleotide sequence: TGCAGCGTTGCAGGACAGGGGGCATTCTATGGCTACACCTTC. It translates to CSVAGQGAFYGYTF.